This T cell receptor (beta chain) is drawn from a study of CD4+ T cells in melanoma. Broader study findings: In melanoma, neoantigen-specific CD4+ T cells reportedly differed in differentiation state. A reported correlation linked neoantigen-specific CD4+ T cells to CD8+, macrophage and B cell function.

Clones were read by immunoSEQ multiplex PCR, and TCRdb kept only the in-frame ones, dropping some. The sample has about 4,900 clones; 64% are singletons. A few counts support this clone. The antigen is not known. V lost 11 bases and J 5 bases, leaving 19 bases between the germline ends. CDR1 SNHLY and CDR2 FYNNEI come from the germline V gene. The CDR3 runs to 13 residues. Input material: cells from a culture (not recorded whether cultured in vitro). V gene TRBV2 combines with J gene TRBJ2-7; maybe TRBD2 (6 bases). The receptor's source is a human donor with melanoma. CDR3 residues: CAGRDSRHDEQYF. The CDR3 DNA is TGTGCCGGGCGGGACTCACGGCACGACGAGCAGTACTTC.